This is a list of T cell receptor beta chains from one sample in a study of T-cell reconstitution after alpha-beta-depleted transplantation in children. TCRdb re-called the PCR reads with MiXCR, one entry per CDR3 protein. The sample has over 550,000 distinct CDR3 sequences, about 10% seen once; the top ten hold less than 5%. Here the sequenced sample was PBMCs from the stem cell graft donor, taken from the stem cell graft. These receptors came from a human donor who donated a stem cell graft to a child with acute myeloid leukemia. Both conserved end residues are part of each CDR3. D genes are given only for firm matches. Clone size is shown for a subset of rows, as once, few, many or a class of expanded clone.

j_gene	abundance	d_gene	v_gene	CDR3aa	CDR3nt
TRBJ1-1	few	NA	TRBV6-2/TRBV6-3	CASSYSGRMNTEAFF	TGTGCCAGCAGTTACTCGGGACGGATGAACACTGAAGCTTTCTTT
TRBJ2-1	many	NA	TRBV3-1	CASSLYSGTYSYNEQFF	TGTGCCAGCAGCCTTTATTCCGGGACGTACTCCTACAATGAGCAGTTCTTC
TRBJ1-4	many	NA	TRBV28	CASRDRNEKLFF	TGTGCCAGCAGGGACAGAAATGAAAAACTGTTTTTT
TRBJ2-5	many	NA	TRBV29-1	CSVRQVVQETQYF	TGCAGCGTGAGACAGGTTGTCCAAGAGACCCAGTACTTC
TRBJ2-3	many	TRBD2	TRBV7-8	CASSLSGGGSTDTQYF	TGTGCCAGCAGCTTATCGGGAGGGGGGAGTACAGATACGCAGTATTTT
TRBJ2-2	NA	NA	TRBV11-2	CASSLNLHNTGELFF	TGTGCCAGCAGCTTAAACCTCCATAACACCGGGGAGCTGTTTTTT
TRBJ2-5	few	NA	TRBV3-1	CASSHRFVSGETQYF	TGTGCCAGCAGCCACCGCTTTGTGTCCGGCGAGACCCAGTACTTC
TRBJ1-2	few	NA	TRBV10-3	CAISEKTANYGYTF	TGTGCCATCAGTGAGAAGACAGCTAACTATGGCTACACCTTC
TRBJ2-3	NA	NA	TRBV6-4	CASSETRSNTQYF	TGTGCCAGCAGTGAAACTAGGTCAAATACGCAGTATTTT
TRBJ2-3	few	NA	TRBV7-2	CASSWSIPDTQYF	TGTGCCAGCAGCTGGTCAATTCCAGATACGCAGTATTTT
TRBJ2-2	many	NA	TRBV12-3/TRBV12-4	CASRSTGELFF	TGTGCCAGCAGGTCTACCGGGGAGCTGTTTTTT
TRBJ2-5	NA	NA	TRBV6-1	CASSELRASGETQYF	TGTGCCAGCAGTGAACTGCGGGCCAGTGGTGAGACCCAGTACTTC
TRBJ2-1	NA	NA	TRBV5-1	CASSLAASAVNEQFF	TGCGCCAGCAGCTTGGCGGCTAGCGCCGTCAATGAGCAGTTCTTC
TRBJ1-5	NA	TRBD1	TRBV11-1	CASSPGTGKDSNQPQHF	TGTGCCAGCAGCCCCGGGACAGGGAAAGATAGCAATCAGCCCCAGCATTTT
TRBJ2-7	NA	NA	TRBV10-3	CAIMPDRTYEQYF	TGTGCCATCATGCCCGACAGGACCTACGAGCAGTACTTC
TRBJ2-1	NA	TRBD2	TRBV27	CASGTQREGPNEQFF	TGTGCCAGCGGAACCCAGCGGGAGGGCCCAAACGAGCAGTTCTTC
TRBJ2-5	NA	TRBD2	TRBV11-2	CASSSGGPLKETQYF	TGTGCCAGCAGCTCGGGAGGGCCATTAAAAGAGACCCAGTACTTC
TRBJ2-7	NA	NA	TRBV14	CASSQEGREQYF	TGTGCCAGCAGCCAAGAAGGGCGGGAGCAGTACTTC
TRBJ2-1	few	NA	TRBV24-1	CATSDLQGNEQFF	TGTGCCACCAGTGATCTACAGGGCAATGAGCAGTTCTTC
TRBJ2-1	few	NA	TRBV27	CASKFRGDYNEQFF	TGTGCCAGCAAGTTTAGAGGCGATTACAATGAGCAGTTCTTC
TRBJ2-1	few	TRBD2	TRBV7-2	CASSLEGSGTSGNEQFF	TGTGCCAGCAGCCTGGAGGGCTCCGGGACTAGCGGCAATGAGCAGTTCTTC
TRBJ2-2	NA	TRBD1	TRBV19	CASRRQGAAGELFF	TGTGCCAGTAGGAGGCAGGGGGCCGCCGGGGAGCTGTTTTTT
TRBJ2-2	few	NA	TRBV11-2	CASSLIGETGELFF	TGTGCCAGCAGCTTAATTGGGGAGACCGGGGAGCTGTTTTTT
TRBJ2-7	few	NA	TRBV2	CASGTSSAYEQYF	TGTGCCAGCGGGACGTCGAGCGCCTACGAGCAGTACTTC
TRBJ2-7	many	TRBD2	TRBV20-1	CSARVRAGAYEQYF	TGCAGTGCTAGAGTGCGAGCGGGAGCCTACGAGCAGTACTTC
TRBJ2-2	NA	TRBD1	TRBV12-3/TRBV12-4	CASRPSPPDRDTGELFF	TGTGCCAGCAGACCCTCTCCCCCAGACAGGGACACCGGGGAGCTGTTTTTT
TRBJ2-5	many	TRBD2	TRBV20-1	CSATGLAGVYETQYF	TGCAGTGCTACGGGACTAGCGGGAGTCTATGAGACCCAGTACTTC
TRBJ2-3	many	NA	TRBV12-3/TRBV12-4	CPMALTDTQYF	TGTCCAATGGCCCTCACAGATACGCAGTATTTT
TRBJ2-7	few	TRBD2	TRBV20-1	CSARVLLAASYEQYF	TGCAGTGCTAGAGTCCTGCTAGCGGCTTCCTACGAGCAGTACTTC
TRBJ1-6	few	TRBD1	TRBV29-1	CSAGTGDSPLHF	TGCAGCGCCGGGACAGGGGATTCACCCCTCCACTTT
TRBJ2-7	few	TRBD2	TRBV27	CASSSPIAGEWEYEQYF	TGTGCCAGCAGCTCTCCTATAGCGGGAGAGTGGGAGTACGAGCAGTACTTC
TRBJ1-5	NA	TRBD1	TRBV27	CASSLGQRQPQHF	TGTGCCAGCAGTTTGGGACAGCGACAGCCCCAGCATTTT
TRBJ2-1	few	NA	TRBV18	CASSKDYSSSYNEQFF	TGTGCCAGCTCAAAGGACTACTCGAGCTCCTACAATGAGCAGTTCTTC
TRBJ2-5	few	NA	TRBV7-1	CASSSAEASGTYFSDLRKTQYF	TGTGCCAGCAGCTCGGCTGAGGCGTCGGGGACATATTTCTCGGACCTTCGAAAGACCCAGTACTTC
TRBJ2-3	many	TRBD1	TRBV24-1	CATSDTQGTGTTDTQYF	TGTGCCACCAGTGATACACAGGGGACGGGGACCACAGATACGCAGTATTTT
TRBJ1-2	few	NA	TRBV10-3	CAISDWLAYGYTF	TGTGCCATCAGTGATTGGTTGGCTTATGGCTACACCTTC
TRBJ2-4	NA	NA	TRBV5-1	CASSLEGRVKNIQYF	TGCGCCAGCAGCTTGGAAGGCAGGGTGAAAAACATTCAGTACTTC
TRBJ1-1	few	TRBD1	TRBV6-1	CASSKPHTGDTEAFF	TGTGCCAGCAGTAAACCCCACACAGGGGACACTGAAGCTTTCTTT
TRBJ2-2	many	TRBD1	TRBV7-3	CATASTGGTGELFF	TGTGCGACAGCGTCAACAGGGGGGACCGGGGAGCTGTTTTTT
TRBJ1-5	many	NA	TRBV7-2	CASSLLAGGNQPQHF	TGTGCCAGCAGCTTATTGGCAGGGGGCAATCAGCCCCAGCATTTT
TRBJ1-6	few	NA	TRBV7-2	CASSLVYDSPLHF	TGTGCCAGCAGCTTAGTCTACGATTCACCCCTCCACTTT
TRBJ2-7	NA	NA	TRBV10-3	CAISEIGMPYEQYF	TGTGCCATCAGTGAGATAGGGATGCCCTACGAGCAGTACTTC
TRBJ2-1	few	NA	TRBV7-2	CASSRKRASSYNEQFF	TGTGCCAGCAGCAGAAAGCGGGCTAGCTCCTACAATGAGCAGTTCTTC
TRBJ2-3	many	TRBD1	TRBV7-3	CASSGRDRGRDTQYF	TGTGCCAGCAGCGGAAGGGACAGGGGGCGGGATACGCAGTATTTT